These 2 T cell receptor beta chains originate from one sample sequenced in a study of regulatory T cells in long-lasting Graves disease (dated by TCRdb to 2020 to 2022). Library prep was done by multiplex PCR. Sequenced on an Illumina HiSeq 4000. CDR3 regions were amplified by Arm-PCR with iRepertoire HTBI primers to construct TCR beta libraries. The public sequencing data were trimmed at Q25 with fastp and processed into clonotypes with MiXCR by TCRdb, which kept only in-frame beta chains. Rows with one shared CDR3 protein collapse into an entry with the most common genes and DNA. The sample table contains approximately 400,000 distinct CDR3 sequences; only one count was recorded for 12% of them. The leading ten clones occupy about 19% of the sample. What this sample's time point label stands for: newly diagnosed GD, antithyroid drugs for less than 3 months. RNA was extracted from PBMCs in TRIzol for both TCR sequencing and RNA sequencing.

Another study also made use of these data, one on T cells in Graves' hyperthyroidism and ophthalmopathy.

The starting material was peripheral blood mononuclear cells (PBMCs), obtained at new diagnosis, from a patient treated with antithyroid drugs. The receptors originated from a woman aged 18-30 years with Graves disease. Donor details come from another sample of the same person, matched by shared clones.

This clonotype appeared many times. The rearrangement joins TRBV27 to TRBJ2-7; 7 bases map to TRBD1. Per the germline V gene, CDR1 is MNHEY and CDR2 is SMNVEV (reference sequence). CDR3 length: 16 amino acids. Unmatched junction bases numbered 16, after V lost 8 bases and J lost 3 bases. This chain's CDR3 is CASSQTGTVKYYEQYF. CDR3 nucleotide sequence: TGTGCCAGCTCTCAAACCGGGACAGTGAAATACTACGAGCAGTACTTC.

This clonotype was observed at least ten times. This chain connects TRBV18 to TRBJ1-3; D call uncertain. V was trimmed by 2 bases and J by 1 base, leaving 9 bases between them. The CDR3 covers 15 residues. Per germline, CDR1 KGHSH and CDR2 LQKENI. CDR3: CASSPYGVSGNTIYF. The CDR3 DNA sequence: TGTGCCAGCTCACCATACGGAGTATCTGGAAACACCATATATTTT.